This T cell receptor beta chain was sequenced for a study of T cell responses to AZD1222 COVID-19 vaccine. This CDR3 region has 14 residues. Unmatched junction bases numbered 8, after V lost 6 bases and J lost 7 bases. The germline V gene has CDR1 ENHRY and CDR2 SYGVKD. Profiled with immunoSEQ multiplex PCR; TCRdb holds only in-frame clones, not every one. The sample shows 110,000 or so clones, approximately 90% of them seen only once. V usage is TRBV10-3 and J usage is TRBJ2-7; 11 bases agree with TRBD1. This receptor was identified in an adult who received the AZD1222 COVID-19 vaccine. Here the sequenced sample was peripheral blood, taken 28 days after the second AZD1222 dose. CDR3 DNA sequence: TGTGCCATCAGACCCGGGACAGGGGGTTGGGAGCAGTACTTC. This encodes CAIRPGTGGWEQYF.